The present T cell receptor beta chain was sequenced within a study of blood T cells in healthy people across ages. Study-wide points: Getting older went along with TCR beta diversity per million T cells dropping roughly linearly.

A note on this clonotype: What it binds is not known.

It was with a sample-barcoded 5' primer and a J-beta primer mix that a second PCR of roughly 7 to 12 cycles was run. From the 5' RACE reads, TCRdb called clonotypes with MiXCR, one entry per CDR3 protein. The sample contains more than 500,000 distinct CDR3 sequences, 27% of which appear only once. CDR1 and CDR2 from the germline V gene are SGHRS and YFSETQ. There are 15 residues in the CDR3. The junction had 4 bases not matched to a gene; V was cut back by 0 bases and J by 1 base. Input material: blood. The receptor's source is a woman in her 70s in good health. The J gene is TRBJ2-7, the V gene TRBV5-1; 7 bases agree with TRBD1. The CDR3 reads CASSLARDRSYEQYF. CDR3 coding DNA: TGCGCCAGCAGCTTGGCCCGGGACAGATCCTACGAGCAGTACTTC.